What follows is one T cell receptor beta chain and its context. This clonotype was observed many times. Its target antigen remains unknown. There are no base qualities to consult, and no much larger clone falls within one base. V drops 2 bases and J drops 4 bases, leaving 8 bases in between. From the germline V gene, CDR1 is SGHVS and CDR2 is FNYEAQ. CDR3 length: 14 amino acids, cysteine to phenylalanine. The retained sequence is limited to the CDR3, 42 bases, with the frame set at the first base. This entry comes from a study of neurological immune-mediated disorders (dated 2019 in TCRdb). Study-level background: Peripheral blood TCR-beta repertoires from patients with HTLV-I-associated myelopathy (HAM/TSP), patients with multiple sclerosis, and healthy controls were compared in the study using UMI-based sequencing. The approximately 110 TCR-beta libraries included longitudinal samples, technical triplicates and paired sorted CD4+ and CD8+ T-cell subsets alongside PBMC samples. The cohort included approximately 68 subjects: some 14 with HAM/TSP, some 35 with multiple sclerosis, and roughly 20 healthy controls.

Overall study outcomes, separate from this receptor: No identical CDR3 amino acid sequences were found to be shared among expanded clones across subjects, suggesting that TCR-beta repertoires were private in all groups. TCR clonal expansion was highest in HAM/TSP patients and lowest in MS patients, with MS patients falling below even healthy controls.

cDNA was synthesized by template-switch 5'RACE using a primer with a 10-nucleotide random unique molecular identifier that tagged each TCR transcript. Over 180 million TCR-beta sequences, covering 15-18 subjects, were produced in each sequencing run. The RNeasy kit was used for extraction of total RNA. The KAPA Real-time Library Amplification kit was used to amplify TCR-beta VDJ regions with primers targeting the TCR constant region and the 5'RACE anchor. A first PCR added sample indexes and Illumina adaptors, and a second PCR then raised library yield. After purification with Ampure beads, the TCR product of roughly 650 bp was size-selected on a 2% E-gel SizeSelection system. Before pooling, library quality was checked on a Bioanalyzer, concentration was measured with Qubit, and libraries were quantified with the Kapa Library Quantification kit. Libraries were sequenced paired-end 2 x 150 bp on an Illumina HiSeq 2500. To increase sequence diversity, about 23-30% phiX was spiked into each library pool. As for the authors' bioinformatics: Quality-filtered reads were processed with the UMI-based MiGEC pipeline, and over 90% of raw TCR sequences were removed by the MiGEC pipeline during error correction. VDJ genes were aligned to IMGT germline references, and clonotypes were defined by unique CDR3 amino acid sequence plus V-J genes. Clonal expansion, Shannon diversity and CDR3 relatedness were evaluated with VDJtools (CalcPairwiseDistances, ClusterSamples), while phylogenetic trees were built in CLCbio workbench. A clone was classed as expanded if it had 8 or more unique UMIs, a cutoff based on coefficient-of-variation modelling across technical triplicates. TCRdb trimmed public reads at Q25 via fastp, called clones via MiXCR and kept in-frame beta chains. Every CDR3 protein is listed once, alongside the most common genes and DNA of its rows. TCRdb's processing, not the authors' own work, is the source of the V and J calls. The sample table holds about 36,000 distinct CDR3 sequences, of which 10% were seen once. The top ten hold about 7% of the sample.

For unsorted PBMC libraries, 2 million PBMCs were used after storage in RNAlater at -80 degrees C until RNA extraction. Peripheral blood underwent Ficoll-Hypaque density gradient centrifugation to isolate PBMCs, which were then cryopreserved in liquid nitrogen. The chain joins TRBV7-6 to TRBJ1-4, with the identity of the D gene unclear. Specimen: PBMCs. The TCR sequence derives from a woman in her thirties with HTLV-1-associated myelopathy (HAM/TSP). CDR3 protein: CASSLSVGNEKLFF. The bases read TGTGCCAGCAGCTTAAGTGTGGGTAATGAAAAACTGTTTTTT. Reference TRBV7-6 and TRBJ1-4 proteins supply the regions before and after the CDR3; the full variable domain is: GAGVSQSPRYKVTKRGQDVALRCDPISGHVSLYWYRQALGQGPEFLTYFNYEAQQDKSGLPNDRFSAERPEGSISTLTIQRTEQRDSAMYRCASSLSVGNEKLFFGSGTQLSVL.